This T cell receptor beta chain was documented in a study of blood T cell repertoires in COVID-19. Study overall: The origin of the acute and convalescent COVID-19 samples was the United States, Italy and Spain. PBMCs, B-cell-depleted T cells, or T cells were the source of the cDNA or gDNA that made up the material.

Looked up from germline, CDR1 is DFQATT and CDR2 is SNEGSKA (reference sequence). The CDR3 extends over 12 amino acids. V was pared by 3 bases and J by 3 bases, with 6 bases between. This clone was observed once. Under the authors' procedure: Counts of nucleated cells, estimated from reference gene primer amplification, were obtained. Sequencing used immunoSEQ multiplex PCR; TCRdb keeps in-frame clones, though not all of them. V and J calls and clone size are given by that table; D and trimming were obtained from the DNA. The sample contains about 300,000 clones, around 92% of which appear only once. The genes are TRBV20-1 and TRBJ1-3; D is unclear. Sample: peripheral blood. The source is a man between 18 and 29 years old who had recovered from COVID-19. CDR3 DNA sequence: TGCAGTGCTAGTGGCAGTGGAAACACCATATATTTT. Protein: CSASGSGNTIYF.